These 25 T cell receptor beta chains share one sample of origin, sequenced in a study of T cell responses to AZD1222 COVID-19 vaccine. The repertoire was sequenced with immunoSEQ multiplex PCR; TCRdb's copy has only in-frame clones and lacks some. The sample consists of 120,000 or so clones, 90% of them appearing once. Sequenced material: peripheral blood, taken on day 0 of AZD1222 vaccination. These receptors were obtained from an adult in good health.

The chain carries TRBV7-2 and TRBJ2-5, with 8 bases lining up with TRBD1. After removal of 5 bases from V and 5 bases from J, the junction contained 10 bases not matched to a gene. The CDR3 is 15 amino acids. The germline CDR1 and CDR2 sequences are SGHTA and FQGNSA. CDR3 sequence reads: CASSRDRGESETQYF. Written as DNA, the CDR3 is TGTGCCAGCAGCAGAGACAGGGGTGAATCGGAGACCCAGTACTTC. Full variable domain (rest looked up from reference TRBV7-2 and TRBJ2-5): GAGVSQSPSNKVTEKGKDVELRCDPISGHTALYWYRQSLGQGLEFLIYFQGNSAPDKSGLPSDRFSAERTGGSVSTLTIQRTQQEDSAVYLCASSRDRGESETQYFGPGTRLLVL.

The sample holds one count of this clone. The chain recombines TRBV7-3 with TRBJ2-3; TRBD2 agrees at 14 bases. Germline CDR1 reads SGHTA; CDR2 reads FQGTGA. The CDR3 covers 19 residues. V lost 5 bases and J lost 4; bases outside the gene matches: 14. The CDR3 sequence is CASSLRGTSGSFTADTQYF. CDR3 in DNA: TGTGCCAGCAGCCTGAGGGGGACTAGCGGGAGTTTCACCGCAGATACGCAGTATTTT. The full variable domain, its missing parts supplied by reference TRBV7-3 and TRBJ2-3, is GAGVSQTPSNKVTEKGKYVELRCDPISGHTALYWYRQSLGQGPEFLIYFQGTGAADDSGLPNDRFFAVRPEGSVSTLKIQRTERGDSAVYLCASSLRGTSGSFTADTQYFGPGTRLTVL.

The rearrangement joins TRBV5-1 to TRBJ1-4; TRBD1 matches at 8 bases. The CDR3 covers 18 residues. The J segment lost 0 bases and the V segment lost 1 base, leaving 8 bases of the junction unmatched. Germline V gene sequence: CDR1 SGHRS, CDR2 YFSETQ. CDR3 nucleotides: TGCGCCAGCAGCTTGATTCCAGGGGGCTCCCCAACTAATGAAAAACTGTTTTTT. It is translated as CASSLIPGGSPTNEKLFF.

J is TRBJ2-7 and V is TRBV20-1; D unresolved. Trimming removed 5 bases at V and 3 bases at J, with 8 bases between. The CDR3 covers 11 residues. The V gene's germline CDR1 is DFQATT and CDR2 SNEGSKA (reference sequence). CDR3 DNA: TGCAGTGCTCCCCGCGGCTACGAGCAGTACTTC. This translates into CSAPRGYEQYF.

V usage is TRBV2 and J usage is TRBJ2-5, with D possibly being TRBD2 (5 bases). The CDR3 extends over 13 amino acids. V lost 4 bases, J lost 5 bases, and 11 bases lay in between. Germline loops: CDR1 SNHLY, CDR2 FYNNEI. This CDR3 is CASSGTPGETQYF. The CDR3 bases are TGTGCCAGCAGTGGGACTCCCGGGGAGACCCAGTACTTC.

The chain carries TRBV19 and TRBJ2-1; 7 bases are shared with TRBD2. CDR3 length: 14 amino acids. The germline gives CDR1 LNHDA, CDR2 SQIVND (reference sequence). Trimming cost V 6 bases and J 9 bases; bases outside gene matches: 11. The CDR3 region has the DNA TGTGCCAGTAGAGAAGGTAGCGGGCGGTCTGAGCAGTTCTTC. Encoded protein: CASREGSGRSEQFF.

The rearrangement joins TRBV14 to TRBJ2-5; D gene ambiguous. The CDR3 runs 17 residues. Germline CDR1 is SGHDN and CDR2 is FVKESK. V gave up 3 bases and J gave up 1 base, with 18 bases separating them. The DNA for the CDR3 is TGTGCCAGCAGCCAGTTATTGGTCACCACCCTCCAAGAGACCCAGTACTTC. Protein sequence: CASSQLLVTTLQETQYF. The full variable domain, completed using reference TRBV14 and TRBJ2-5, is EAGVTQFPSHSVIEKGQTVTLRCDPISGHDNLYWYRRVMGKEIKFLLHFVKESKQDESGMPNNRFLAERTGGTYSTLKVQPAELEDSGVYFCASSQLLVTTLQETQYFGPGTRLLVL.

The V call is TRBV5-1, the J call TRBJ2-1; 11 bases match TRBD2. Germline trimming cut 4 bases from V and 2 bases from J; bases unmatched to any gene: 5. There are 16 residues in the CDR3. Germline V gives CDR1 SGHRS, CDR2 YFSETQ. The CDR3 region is CASSGGTSGTYNEQFF. The CDR3 nucleotides read TGCGCCAGCAGCGGCGGGACTAGCGGAACCTACAATGAGCAGTTCTTC.

The V gene is TRBV27, the J gene TRBJ1-2, with TRBD1 matching over 12 bases. The CDR3 is 17 amino acids. The ends lost 5 bases at V and 4 bases at J; junction bases unmatched: 11. The germline V gene encodes CDR1 MNHEY and CDR2 SMNVEV (reference sequence). This CDR3 reads CASSAHLGQGAIYGYTF. The CDR3 DNA follows: TGTGCCAGCAGTGCCCACCTGGGACAGGGGGCAATCTATGGCTACACCTTC.

The chain uses TRBV19 and TRBJ2-5; 7 nucleotides line up with TRBD1. The trim removed 8 bases at V and 3 bases at J, leaving 18 bases unmatched. Germline CDR1 and CDR2: LNHDA and SQIVND (reference sequence). This CDR3 is built from 17 residues. CDR3 DNA: TGTGCCAGTCCCTACGACAGGGCTAAGACGGCAAAAGAGACCCAGTACTTC. This codes for CASPYDRAKTAKETQYF.

The chain carries TRBV28 and TRBJ2-1; 7 nucleotides line up with TRBD2. The V and J ends lost 5 bases and 1 base, in that order; junction bases with no gene match: 5. Germline CDR1 MDHEN, CDR2 SYDVKM. The CDR3 runs 15 residues. The CDR3 is CASSAPAGSYNEQFF. The CDR3 bases are TGTGCCAGCAGTGCCCCAGCGGGGTCCTACAATGAGCAGTTCTTC.

J is TRBJ1-3 and V is TRBV11-2; no reliable D call. Trimming removed 2 bases from V and 0 bases from J, with 5 bases in between. This CDR3 has 14 amino acids. The germline V gene has CDR1 SGHAT and CDR2 FQNNGV. In nucleotides, the CDR3 is TGTGCCAGCAGCTTATCCCCCTCTGGAAACACCATATATTTT. It specifies CASSLSPSGNTIYF.

J is TRBJ2-7 and V is TRBV18; TRBD1 aligns across 8 bases. The CDR3 contains 14 residues. V shed 4 bases, J shed 2 bases, and the junction held 4 bases outside the gene matches. Germline V gene sequence: CDR1 KGHSH, CDR2 LQKENI. The chain's CDR3 is CASSLKQGAYEQYF. The DNA of the CDR3 is TGTGCCAGCTCACTTAAACAGGGGGCCTACGAGCAGTACTTC.

The chain couples TRBV19 to TRBJ2-3; the D gene is possibly TRBD1 (6 bases). Germline V lookup: CDR1 LNHDA, CDR2 SQIVND (reference sequence). V was pared by 5 bases and J by 5 bases, with 14 bases between. This CDR3 comprises 14 residues. The CDR3 nucleotides read TGTGCCAGTAGTTACAGGGACATGGAAGATACGCAGTATTTT. Encoded protein: CASSYRDMEDTQYF.

V is TRBV7-9 and J is TRBJ2-5; D possibly corresponds to TRBD2 (5 bases). V lost 1 base to trimming and J lost 5 bases, with 14 bases between them. The CDR3 sequence is 15 residues long. Germline-derived CDR1 and CDR2 are SEHNR and FQNEAQ (reference sequence). The CDR3 nucleotides read TGTGCCAGCAGCTTAGATACCAAGCGAGGGGAGACCCAGTACTTC. Translating it yields CASSLDTKRGETQYF. The full variable domain, in which reference TRBV7-9 and TRBJ2-5 provide the parts outside the CDR3, is DTGVSQNPRHKITKRGQNVTFRCDPISEHNRLYWYRQTLGQGPEFLTYFQNEAQLEKSRLLSDRFSAERPKGSFSTLEIQRTEQGDSAMYLCASSLDTKRGETQYFGPGTRLLVL.

Concerning this clone: Distinct nucleotide sequences in the sample also encode this CDR3. The gene calls are TRBV9 and TRBJ1-5, with TRBD1 matching 7 bases. The ends lost 0 bases at V and 2 bases at J; junction bases unmatched: 2. The germline CDR1 and CDR2 sequences are SGDLS and YYNGEE. CDR3 size: 15 residues. CDR3 DNA: TGTGCCAGCAGCGTAGGAGGACAGGGCAATCAGCCCCAGCATTTT. Its translation is CASSVGGQGNQPQHF.

The CDR3 coding sequence is TGTGCCATCAGGGAAGACAGGCCACTGAAGCCCCAGCATTTT. Protein sequence: CAIREDRPLKPQHF. The V gene is TRBV10-3, the J gene TRBJ1-5; TRBD1 might be the D (6 bases). Germline V gene lookup returns CDR1 ENHRY and CDR2 SYGVKD. With 6 bases removed from V and 8 bases from J, the gap between germline ends came to 17 bases. The CDR3 extends over 14 amino acids.

This clone has more than one count but fewer than ten. The chain has TRBV11-2 and TRBJ2-2; the D gene is possibly TRBD2 (5 bases). V shed 4 bases and J shed 4 bases, with 22 bases lying between them. This CDR3 contains 18 residues. Germline values: CDR1 SGHAT, CDR2 FQNNGV. CDR3 protein: CASSSGGRRRTSTGELFF. DNA for the CDR3: TGTGCCAGCAGCTCAGGAGGACGGAGGAGGACGAGCACCGGGGAGCTGTTTTTT.

DNA of the CDR3: TGTGCCAGCAGTCAGGGTTTGGACTATGGCTACACCTTC. Its protein product is CASSQGLDYGYTF. The V gene is TRBV6-5, the J gene TRBJ1-2, with D possibly being TRBD1 (5 bases). The CDR3 has 13 residues. CDR1 is MNHEY and CDR2 is SVGAGI in the germline V gene. The V and J ends lost 5 bases and 3 bases respectively, with 10 bases between them.

The CDR3 is CASSVDPGYEQYF. CDR3 sequence (DNA): TGTGCCAGCAGCGTAGATCCGGGGTACGAGCAGTACTTC. This chain links TRBV9 with TRBJ2-7; D possibly corresponds to TRBD2 (5 bases). The CDR3 contains 13 residues. V was cut by 0 bases and J by 4 bases, with 8 bases left in between. Germline-derived CDR1 and CDR2 are SGDLS and YYNGEE. Together with reference TRBV9 and TRBJ2-7, the CDR3 gives the full variable domain: DSGVTQTPKHLITATGQRVTLRCSPRSGDLSVYWYQQSLDQGLQFLIQYYNGEERAKGNILERFSAQQFPDLHSELNLSSLELGDSALYFCASSVDPGYEQYFGPGTRLTVT.

This rearrangement joins TRBV28 to TRBJ1-2; 10 positions match TRBD1. The trim removed 11 bases at V and 2 bases at J, leaving 5 bases unmatched. Per germline, CDR1 MDHEN and CDR2 SYDVKM. CDR3 length: 13 residues. The CDR3 spells CAARTGGNYGYTF. DNA of the CDR3: TGTGCCGCCCGGACAGGGGGAAACTATGGCTACACCTTC.

The chain couples TRBV29-1 to TRBJ2-2, with 8 bases that match TRBD1. The CDR3 loop spans 14 amino acids. V lost 6 bases to trimming and J lost 1 base; unmatched junction nucleotides: 4. Germline V lookup: CDR1 SQVTM, CDR2 ANQGSEA. As DNA, the CDR3 is TGCAGCGTCCCGGGACAGGTGAACACCGGGGAGCTGTTTTTT. Encoded protein: CSVPGQVNTGELFF.

V and J are TRBV5-1 and TRBJ2-5; no clear D gene. Germline V gives CDR1 SGHRS, CDR2 YFSETQ. V was clipped by 3 bases and J by 2 bases, with 11 bases between them. This CDR3 has 14 amino acids. The CDR3 coding sequence is TGCGCCAGCAGCTCCAGGCCAATTCAAGAGACCCAGTACTTC. It encodes CASSSRPIQETQYF.

The rearrangement joins TRBV18 to TRBJ1-5, with 8 bases that match TRBD1. The ends lost 1 base at V and 3 bases at J; junction bases unmatched: 5. Germline V CDR1 and CDR2: KGHSH, LQKENI. The CDR3 has 16 residues. CDR3 sequence: CASSPRAGGLNQPQHF. The CDR3 nucleotides read TGTGCCAGCTCACCACGGGCAGGGGGCCTCAATCAGCCCCAGCATTTT.

The genes are TRBV21-1 and TRBJ1-5. TRBV21-1 is a pseudogene. The CDR3 is made up of 16 amino acids. CDR3 region: CASRIPGGASRQPQHF. CDR3 DNA: TGTGCCAGCAGGATCCCGGGCGGGGCCAGTCGGCAGCCCCAGCATTTT.